This T cell receptor beta chain originates from a study of control samples from healthy donors and cancer patients. The CDR3 runs 14 residues. Germline CDR1 and CDR2: SGDLS and YYNGEE. V was shortened by 0 bases and J by 9 bases, with 13 bases between the two germline ends. Clones were sequenced by immunoSEQ multiplex PCR, and TCRdb holds only the in-frame ones, with some missing. Of about 140,000 clones in the sample, roughly 94% were seen once. The V call is TRBV9, the J call TRBJ2-1, with D perhaps matching TRBD2 (6 bases). The origin of this receptor is a middle-aged man in good health. Input material: blood. CDR3 in amino acids: CASSVDPSEGEQFF. DNA of the CDR3: TGTGCCAGCAGCGTAGATCCTAGCGAGGGTGAGCAGTTCTTC. Complete variable domain (other parts from reference TRBV9 and TRBJ2-1): DSGVTQTPKHLITATGQRVTLRCSPRSGDLSVYWYQQSLDQGLQFLIQYYNGEERAKGNILERFSAQQFPDLHSELNLSSLELGDSALYFCASSVDPSEGEQFFGPGTRLTVL.